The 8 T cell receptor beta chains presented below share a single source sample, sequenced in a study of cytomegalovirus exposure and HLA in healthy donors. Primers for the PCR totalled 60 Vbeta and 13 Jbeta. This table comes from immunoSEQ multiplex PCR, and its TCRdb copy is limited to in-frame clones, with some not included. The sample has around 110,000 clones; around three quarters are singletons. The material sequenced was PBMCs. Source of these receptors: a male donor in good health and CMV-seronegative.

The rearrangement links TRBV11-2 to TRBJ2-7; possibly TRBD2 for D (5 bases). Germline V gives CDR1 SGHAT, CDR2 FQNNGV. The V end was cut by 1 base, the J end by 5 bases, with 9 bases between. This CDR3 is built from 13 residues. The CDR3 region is CASSLVLVNEQYF. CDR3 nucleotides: TGTGCCAGCAGCTTAGTACTAGTGAACGAGCAGTACTTC.

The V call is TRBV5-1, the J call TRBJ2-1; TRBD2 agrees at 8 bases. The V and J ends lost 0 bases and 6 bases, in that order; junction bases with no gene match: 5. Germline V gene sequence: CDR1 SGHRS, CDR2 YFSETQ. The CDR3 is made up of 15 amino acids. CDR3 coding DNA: TGCGCCAGCAGCTTGGGGGCGGGGGGCGGCAATGAGCAGTTCTTC. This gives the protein CASSLGAGGGNEQFF.

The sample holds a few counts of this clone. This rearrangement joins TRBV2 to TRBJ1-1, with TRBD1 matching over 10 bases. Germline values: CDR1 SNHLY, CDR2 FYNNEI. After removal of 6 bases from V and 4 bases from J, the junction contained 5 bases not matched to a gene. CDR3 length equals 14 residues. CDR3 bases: TGTGCCAGCAGGGAGGACAGGGGGGGCACTGAAGCTTTCTTT. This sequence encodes CASREDRGGTEAFF.

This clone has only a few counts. CDR3 DNA sequence: TGTGCCAGCAGCTTGACAGGGGTAGGCAATCAGCCCCAGCATTTT. It yields the protein CASSLTGVGNQPQHF. The chain uses TRBV7-3 and TRBJ1-5, with 8 bases lining up with TRBD1. Per the germline V gene, CDR1 is SGHTA and CDR2 is FQGTGA. After removal of 3 bases from V and 2 bases from J, the junction contained 3 bases not matched to a gene. The length of the CDR3 is 15 residues. The full variable domain, completed using reference TRBV7-3 and TRBJ1-5, is GAGVSQTPSNKVTEKGKYVELRCDPISGHTALYWYRQSLGQGPEFLIYFQGTGAADDSGLPNDRFFAVRPEGSVSTLKIQRTERGDSAVYLCASSLTGVGNQPQHFGDGTRLSIL.

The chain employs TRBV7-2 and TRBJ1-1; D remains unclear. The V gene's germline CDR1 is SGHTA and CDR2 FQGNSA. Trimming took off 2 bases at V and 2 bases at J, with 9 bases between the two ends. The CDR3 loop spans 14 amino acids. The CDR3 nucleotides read TGTGCCAGCAGCTTAAGGCAGGTAAACACTGAAGCTTTCTTT. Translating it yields CASSLRQVNTEAFF.

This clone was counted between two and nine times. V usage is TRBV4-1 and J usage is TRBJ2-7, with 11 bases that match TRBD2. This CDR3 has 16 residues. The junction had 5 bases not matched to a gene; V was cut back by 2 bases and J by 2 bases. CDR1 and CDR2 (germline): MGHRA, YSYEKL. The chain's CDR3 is CASSQPGLAEPYEQYF. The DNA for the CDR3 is TGCGCCAGCAGCCAACCGGGACTAGCGGAGCCCTACGAGCAGTACTTC.

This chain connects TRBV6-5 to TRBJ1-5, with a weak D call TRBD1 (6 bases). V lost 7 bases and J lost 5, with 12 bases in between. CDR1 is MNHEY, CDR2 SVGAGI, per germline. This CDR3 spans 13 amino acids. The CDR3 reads CASTRGADQPQHF. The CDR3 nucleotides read TGTGCCAGCACCAGGGGCGCAGATCAGCCCCAGCATTTT.

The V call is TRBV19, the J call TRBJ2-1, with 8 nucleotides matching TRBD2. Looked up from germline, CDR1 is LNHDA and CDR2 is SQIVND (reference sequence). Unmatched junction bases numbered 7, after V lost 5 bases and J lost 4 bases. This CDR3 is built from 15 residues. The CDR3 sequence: CASSELTSGYNEQFF. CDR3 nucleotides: TGTGCCAGTAGTGAGCTCACTAGCGGATACAATGAGCAGTTCTTC.